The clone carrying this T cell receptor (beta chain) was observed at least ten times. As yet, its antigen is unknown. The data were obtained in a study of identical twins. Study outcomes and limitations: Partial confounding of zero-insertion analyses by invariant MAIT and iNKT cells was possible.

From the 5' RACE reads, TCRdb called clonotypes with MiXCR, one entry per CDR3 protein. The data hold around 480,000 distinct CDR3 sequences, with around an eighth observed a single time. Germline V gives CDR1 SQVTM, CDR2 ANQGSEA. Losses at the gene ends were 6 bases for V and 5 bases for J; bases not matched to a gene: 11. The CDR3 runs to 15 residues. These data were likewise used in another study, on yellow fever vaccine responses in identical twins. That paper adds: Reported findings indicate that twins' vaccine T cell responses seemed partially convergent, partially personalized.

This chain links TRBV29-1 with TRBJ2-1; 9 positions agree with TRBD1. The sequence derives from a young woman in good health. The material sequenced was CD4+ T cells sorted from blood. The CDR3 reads CSVEGTGRLDNEQFF. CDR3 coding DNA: TGCAGCGTCGAGGGGACAGGGCGGTTGGACAATGAGCAGTTCTTC.